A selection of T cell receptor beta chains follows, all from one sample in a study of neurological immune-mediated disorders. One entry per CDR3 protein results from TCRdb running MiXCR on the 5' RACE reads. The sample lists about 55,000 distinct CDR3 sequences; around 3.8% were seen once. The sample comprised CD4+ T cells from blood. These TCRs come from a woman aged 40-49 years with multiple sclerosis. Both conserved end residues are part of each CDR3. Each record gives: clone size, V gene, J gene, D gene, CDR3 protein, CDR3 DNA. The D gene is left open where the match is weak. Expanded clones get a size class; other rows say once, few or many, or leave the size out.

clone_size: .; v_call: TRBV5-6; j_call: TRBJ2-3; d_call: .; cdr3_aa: CASSLEPGTDTQYF; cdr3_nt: TGTGCCAGCAGCTTGGAGCCGGGGACAGATACGCAGTATTTT
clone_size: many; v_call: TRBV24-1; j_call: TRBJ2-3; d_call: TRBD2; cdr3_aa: CATSPSGASTDTQYF; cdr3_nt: TGTGCCACCAGTCCCAGCGGGGCGAGCACAGATACGCAGTATTTT
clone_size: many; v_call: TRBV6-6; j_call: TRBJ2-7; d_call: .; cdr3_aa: CASSYAGTTYEQYF; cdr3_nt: TGTGCCAGCAGTTACGCCGGGACAACCTACGAGCAGTACTTC
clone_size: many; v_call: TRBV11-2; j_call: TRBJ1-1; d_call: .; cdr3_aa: CASSLVPLSNTEAFF; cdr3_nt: TGTGCCAGCAGCTTAGTTCCCCTTTCGAACACTGAAGCTTTCTTT
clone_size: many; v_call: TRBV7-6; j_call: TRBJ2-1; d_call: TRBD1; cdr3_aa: CASSWDRGDEQFF; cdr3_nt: TGTGCCAGCAGTTGGGACAGGGGAGATGAGCAGTTCTTC
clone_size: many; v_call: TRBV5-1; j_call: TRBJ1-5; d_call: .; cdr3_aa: CASSLDNSPGQPQHF; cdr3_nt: TGCGCCAGCAGCTTGGATAACAGCCCGGGTCAGCCCCAGCATTTT
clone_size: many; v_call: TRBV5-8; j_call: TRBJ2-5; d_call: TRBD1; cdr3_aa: CASRDTGGLETQYF; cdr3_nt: TGTGCCAGCAGAGACACAGGGGGCTTGGAGACCCAGTACTTC
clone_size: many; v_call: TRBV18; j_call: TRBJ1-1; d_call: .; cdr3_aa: CASSPNEEVSPNTEAFF; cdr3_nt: TGTGCCAGCTCACCAAACGAGGAGGTCAGCCCGAACACTGAAGCTTTCTTT
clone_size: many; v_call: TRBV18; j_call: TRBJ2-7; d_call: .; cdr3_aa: CASATGTDSYEQYF; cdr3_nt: TGTGCCAGCGCTACCGGGACGGACTCCTACGAGCAGTACTTC
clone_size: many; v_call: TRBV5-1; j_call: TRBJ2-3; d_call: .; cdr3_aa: CASSLGGLTSTDTQYF; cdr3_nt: TGCGCCAGCAGCTTGGGAGGACTCACGAGCACAGATACGCAGTATTTT
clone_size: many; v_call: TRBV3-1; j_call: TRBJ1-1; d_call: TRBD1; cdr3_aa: CASSGYTGGAEAFF; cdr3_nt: TGTGCCAGCAGCGGCTATACAGGGGGGGCTGAAGCTTTCTTT
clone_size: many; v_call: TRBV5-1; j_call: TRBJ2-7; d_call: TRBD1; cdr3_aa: CASSPYPPGTVGISYEQYF; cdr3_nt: TGCGCCAGCAGCCCTTACCCTCCTGGGACAGTGGGGATCTCCTACGAGCAGTACTTC
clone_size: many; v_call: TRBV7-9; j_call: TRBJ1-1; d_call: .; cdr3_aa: CASSFPGLNTEAFF; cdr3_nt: TGTGCCAGCAGCTTTCCTGGCCTGAACACTGAAGCTTTCTTT
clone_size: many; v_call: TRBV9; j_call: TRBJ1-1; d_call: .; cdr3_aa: CASSVDGGSRHTEAFF; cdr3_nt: TGTGCCAGCAGCGTAGATGGGGGCAGTAGGCACACTGAAGCTTTCTTT
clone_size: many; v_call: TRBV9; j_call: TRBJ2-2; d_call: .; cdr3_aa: CASSVDPRNTGELFF; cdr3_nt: TGTGCCAGCAGCGTAGATCCCAGAAACACCGGGGAGCTGTTTTTT
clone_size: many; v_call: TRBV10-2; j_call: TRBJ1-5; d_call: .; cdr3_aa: CASSESEMVTEHF; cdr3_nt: TGCGCCAGCAGTGAGTCGGAGATGGTGACTGAGCATTTT
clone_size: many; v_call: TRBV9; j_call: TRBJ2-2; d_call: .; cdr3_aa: CASSESNTGELFF; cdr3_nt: TGTGCCAGCAGCGAATCGAACACCGGGGAGCTGTTTTTT
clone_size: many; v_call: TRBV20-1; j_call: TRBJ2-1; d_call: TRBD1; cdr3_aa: CSLPSTGQGINEQFF; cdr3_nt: TGCAGTTTACCTTCCACGGGACAGGGTATCAATGAGCAGTTCTTC
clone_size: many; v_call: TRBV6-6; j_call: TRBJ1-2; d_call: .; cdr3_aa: CASSYSRADGYTF; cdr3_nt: TGTGCCAGCAGTTACTCGAGGGCTGATGGCTACACCTTC
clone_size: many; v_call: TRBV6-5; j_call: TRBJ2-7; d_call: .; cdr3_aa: CASSAYTGRTWDEQYF; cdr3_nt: TGTGCCAGCAGTGCATATACCGGAAGGACCTGGGACGAGCAGTACTTC
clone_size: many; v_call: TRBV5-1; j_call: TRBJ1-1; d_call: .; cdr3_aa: CASSLEQGVTEAFF; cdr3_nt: TGCGCCAGCAGCTTGGAACAGGGAGTAACTGAAGCTTTCTTT
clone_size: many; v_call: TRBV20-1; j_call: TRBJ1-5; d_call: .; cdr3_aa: CSARRIGNQPQHF; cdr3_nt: TGCAGTGCTAGACGGATAGGGAACCAGCCCCAGCATTTT
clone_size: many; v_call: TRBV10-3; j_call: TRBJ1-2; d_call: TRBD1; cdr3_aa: CAISEFPTGTGYTF; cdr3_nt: TGTGCCATCAGTGAGTTTCCGACAGGGACTGGCTACACCTTC
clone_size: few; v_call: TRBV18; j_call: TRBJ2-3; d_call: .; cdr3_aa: CASSPTALETDTQYF; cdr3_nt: TGTGCCAGCTCACCCACAGCGTTGGAAACAGATACGCAGTATTTT
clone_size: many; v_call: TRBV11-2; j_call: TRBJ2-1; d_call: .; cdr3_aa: CASSSTAGTNYNEQFF; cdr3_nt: TGTGCCAGCAGCTCCACAGCCGGGACAAACTACAATGAGCAGTTCTTC
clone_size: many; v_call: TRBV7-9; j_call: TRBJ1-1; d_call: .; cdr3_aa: CASSFSGAEAFF; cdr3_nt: TGTGCCAGCAGCTTTTCGGGCGCTGAAGCTTTCTTT
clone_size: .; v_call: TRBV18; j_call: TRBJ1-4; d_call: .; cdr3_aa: CASSPPWAAANEKLFF; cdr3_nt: TGTGCCAGCTCACCACCATGGGCAGCCGCTAATGAAAAACTGTTTTTT
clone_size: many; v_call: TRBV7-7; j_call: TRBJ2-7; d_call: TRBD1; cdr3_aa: CASSFGTAYEQYF; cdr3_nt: TGTGCCAGCAGCTTCGGGACAGCCTACGAGCAGTACTTC
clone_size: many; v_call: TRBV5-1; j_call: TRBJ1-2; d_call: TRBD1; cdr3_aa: CASSMGTDYGYTF; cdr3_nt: TGCGCCAGCAGCATGGGGACAGACTATGGCTACACCTTC
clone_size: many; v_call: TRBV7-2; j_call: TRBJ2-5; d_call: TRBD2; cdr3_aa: CASSLTLAGVAQETQYF; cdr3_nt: TGTGCCAGCAGCTTAACGCTAGCGGGGGTTGCCCAAGAGACCCAGTACTTC
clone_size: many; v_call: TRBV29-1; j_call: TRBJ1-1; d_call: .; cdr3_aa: CSVETDRGTEAFF; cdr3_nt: TGCAGCGTTGAGACAGACCGGGGCACTGAAGCTTTCTTT
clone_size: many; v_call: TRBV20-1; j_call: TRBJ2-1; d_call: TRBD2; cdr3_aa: CSAPSAGTINNEQFF; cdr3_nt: TGCAGTGCTCCTAGTGCCGGGACTATTAACAATGAGCAGTTCTTC
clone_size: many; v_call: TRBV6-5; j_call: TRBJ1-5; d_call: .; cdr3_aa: CASSSRGPQSNQPQHF; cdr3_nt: TGTGCCAGCAGTTCTCGGGGGCCGCAGAGCAATCAGCCCCAGCATTTT
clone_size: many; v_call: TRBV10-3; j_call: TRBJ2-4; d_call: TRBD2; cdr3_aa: CAIRDTGGTDIQYF; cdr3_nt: TGTGCCATCAGAGATACGGGGGGGACGGACATTCAGTACTTC
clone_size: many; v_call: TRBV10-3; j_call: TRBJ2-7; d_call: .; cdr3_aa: CAISEGDSYEQYF; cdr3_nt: TGTGCCATCAGTGAGGGGGACTCCTACGAGCAGTACTTC
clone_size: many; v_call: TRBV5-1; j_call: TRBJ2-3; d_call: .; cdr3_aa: CASSGGQSTDTQYF; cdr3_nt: TGCGCCAGCAGCGGCGGACAGAGCACAGATACGCAGTATTTT
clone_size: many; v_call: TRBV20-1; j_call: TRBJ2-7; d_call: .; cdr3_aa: CSAYMGNEQYF; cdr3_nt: TGCAGTGCTTATATGGGTAACGAGCAGTACTTC
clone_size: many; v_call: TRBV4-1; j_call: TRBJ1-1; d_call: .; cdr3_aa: CASSQETTGGLGEAFF; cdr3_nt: TGCGCCAGCAGCCAAGAGACCACAGGAGGTTTGGGTGAAGCTTTCTTT
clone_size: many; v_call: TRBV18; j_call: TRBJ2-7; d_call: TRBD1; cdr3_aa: CASSSGTGISYEQYF; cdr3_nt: TGTGCCAGCTCGTCCGGGACAGGTATCTCCTACGAGCAGTACTTC
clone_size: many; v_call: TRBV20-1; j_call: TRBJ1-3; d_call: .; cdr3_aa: CSARASGSGNTIYF; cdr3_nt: TGCAGTGCTAGAGCCTCAGGCTCTGGAAACACCATATATTTT
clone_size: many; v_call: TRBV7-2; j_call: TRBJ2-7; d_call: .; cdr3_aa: CASSLVGSSYEQYF; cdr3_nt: TGTGCCAGCAGCTTAGTGGGGAGCTCCTACGAGCAGTACTTC
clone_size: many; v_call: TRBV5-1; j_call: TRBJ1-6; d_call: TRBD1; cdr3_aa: CASRPGTGDSPLHF; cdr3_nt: TGCGCCAGCAGACCCGGGACAGGGGATTCACCCCTCCACTTT
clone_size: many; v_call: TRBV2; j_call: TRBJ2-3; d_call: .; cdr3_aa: CASSVRGSSLDTQYF; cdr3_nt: TGTGCCAGCAGTGTGAGGGGTTCCTCGTTGGATACGCAGTATTTT
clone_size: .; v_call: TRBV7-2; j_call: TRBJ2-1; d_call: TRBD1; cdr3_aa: CASSFFRGWSYNEQFF; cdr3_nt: TGTGCCAGCAGCTTTTTCAGGGGGTGGTCGTACAATGAGCAGTTCTTC
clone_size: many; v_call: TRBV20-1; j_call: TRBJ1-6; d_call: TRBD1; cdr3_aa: CSAREKDRGNNSPLHF; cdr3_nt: TGCAGTGCTAGAGAAAAGGACAGGGGGAATAATTCACCCCTCCACTTT
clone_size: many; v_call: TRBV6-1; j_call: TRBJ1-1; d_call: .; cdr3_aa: CASSSVINTEAFF; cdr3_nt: TGTGCCAGCAGCTCAGTGATCAACACTGAAGCTTTCTTT
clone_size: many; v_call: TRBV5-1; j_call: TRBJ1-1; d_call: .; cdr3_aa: CASSTGTANTEAFF; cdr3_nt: TGCGCCAGCAGCACGGGTACAGCCAACACTGAAGCTTTCTTT
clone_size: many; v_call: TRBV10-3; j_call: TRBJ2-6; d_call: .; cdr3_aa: CAISPDRSFSGANVLTF; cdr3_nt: TGTGCCATCAGTCCTGACAGGTCCTTCTCTGGGGCCAACGTCCTGACTTTC
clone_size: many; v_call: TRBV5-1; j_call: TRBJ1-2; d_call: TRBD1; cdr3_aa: CASSLAPDRDNYGYTF; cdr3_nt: TGCGCCAGCAGCTTGGCCCCCGACAGGGACAACTATGGCTACACCTTC
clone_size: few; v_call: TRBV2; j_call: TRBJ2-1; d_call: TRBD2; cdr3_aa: CASSEALAGGQNEQFF; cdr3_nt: TGTGCCAGCAGTGAAGCACTAGCGGGGGGTCAGAATGAGCAGTTCTTC
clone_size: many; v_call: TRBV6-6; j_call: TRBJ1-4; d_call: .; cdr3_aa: CVVTGRGEKLFF; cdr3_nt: TGTGTCGTAACGGGCAGGGGCGAAAAACTGTTTTTT